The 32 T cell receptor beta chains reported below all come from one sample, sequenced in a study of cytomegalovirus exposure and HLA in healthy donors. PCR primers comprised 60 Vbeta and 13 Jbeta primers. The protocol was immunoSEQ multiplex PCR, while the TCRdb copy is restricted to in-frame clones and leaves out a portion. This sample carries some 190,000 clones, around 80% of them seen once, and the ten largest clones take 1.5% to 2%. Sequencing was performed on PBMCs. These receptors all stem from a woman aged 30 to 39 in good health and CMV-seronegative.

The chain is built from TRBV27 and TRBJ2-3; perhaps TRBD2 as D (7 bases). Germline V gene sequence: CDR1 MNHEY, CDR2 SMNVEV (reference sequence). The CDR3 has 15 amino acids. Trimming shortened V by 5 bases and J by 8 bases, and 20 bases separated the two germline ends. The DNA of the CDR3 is TGTGCCAGCAGTCCGTCGACTAGCAGAGGGGGTACGCAGTATTTT. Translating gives CASSPSTSRGGTQYF.

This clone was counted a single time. The DNA of the CDR3 is TGCAGCGTCCTGACAGGGACAGATACGCAGTATTTT. The encoded protein is CSVLTGTDTQYF. The chain employs TRBV29-1 and TRBJ2-3, with 7 bases aligning to TRBD1. The CDR3 length is 12 residues. CDR1 and CDR2 from the germline V gene are SQVTM and ANQGSEA. V was clipped by 6 bases and J by 3 bases; unmatched bases: 3.

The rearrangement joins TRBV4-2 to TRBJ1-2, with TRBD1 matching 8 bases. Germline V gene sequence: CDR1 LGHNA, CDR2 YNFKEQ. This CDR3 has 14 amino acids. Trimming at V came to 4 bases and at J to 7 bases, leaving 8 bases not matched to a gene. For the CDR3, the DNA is TGTGCCAGCAGCCTGGAGCAGGGGGCCTCTGGCTACACCTTC. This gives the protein CASSLEQGASGYTF.

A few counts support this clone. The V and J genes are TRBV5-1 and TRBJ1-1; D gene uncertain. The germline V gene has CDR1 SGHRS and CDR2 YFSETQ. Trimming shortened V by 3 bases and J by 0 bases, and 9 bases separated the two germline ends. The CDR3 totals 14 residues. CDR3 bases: TGCGCCAGCAGCTGGGCGGGTCTGAACACTGAAGCTTTCTTT. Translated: CASSWAGLNTEAFF.

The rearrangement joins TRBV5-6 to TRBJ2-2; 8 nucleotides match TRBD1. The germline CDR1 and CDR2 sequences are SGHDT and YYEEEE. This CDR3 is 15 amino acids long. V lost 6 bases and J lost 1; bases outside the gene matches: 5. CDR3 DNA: TGTGCCAGCATCCGGACAGGGCAGAACACCGGGGAGCTGTTTTTT. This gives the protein CASIRTGQNTGELFF.

The CDR3 loop reads CASSPLQPGLGNEQFF. For the CDR3, the DNA is TGTGCCAGCTCACCATTACAACCAGGGTTGGGGAATGAGCAGTTCTTC. V is TRBV18 and J is TRBJ2-1; weak D call: TRBD1 (5 bases). Germline CDR1 reads KGHSH; CDR2 reads LQKENI. This CDR3 region has 16 residues. Trimming shortened V by 2 bases and J by 7 bases, and 18 bases separated the two germline ends.

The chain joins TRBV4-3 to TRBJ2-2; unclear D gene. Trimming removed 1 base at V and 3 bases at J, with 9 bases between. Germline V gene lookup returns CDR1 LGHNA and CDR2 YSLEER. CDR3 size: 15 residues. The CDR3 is CASSQGASHTGELFF. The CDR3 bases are TGCGCCAGCAGCCAAGGGGCCTCCCACACCGGGGAGCTGTTTTTT.

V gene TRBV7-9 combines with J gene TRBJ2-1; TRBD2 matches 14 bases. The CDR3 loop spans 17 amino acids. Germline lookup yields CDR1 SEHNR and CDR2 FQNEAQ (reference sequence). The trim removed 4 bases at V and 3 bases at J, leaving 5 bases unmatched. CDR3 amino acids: CASSWGGLAGDYNEQFF. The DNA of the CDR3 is TGTGCCAGCAGCTGGGGGGGACTAGCGGGGGACTACAATGAGCAGTTCTTC.

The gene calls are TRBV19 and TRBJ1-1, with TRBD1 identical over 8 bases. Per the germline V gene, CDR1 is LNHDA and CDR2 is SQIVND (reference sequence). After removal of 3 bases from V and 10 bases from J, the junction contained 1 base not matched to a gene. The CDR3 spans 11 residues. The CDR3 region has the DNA TGTGCCAGTAGTATGGACAGGGCAGCTTTCTTT. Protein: CASSMDRAAFF. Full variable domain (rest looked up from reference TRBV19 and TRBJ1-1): DGGITQSPKYLFRKEGQNVTLSCEQNLNHDAMYWYRQDPGQGLRLIYYSQIVNDFQKGDIAEGYSVSREKKESFPLTVTSAQKNPTAFYLCASSMDRAAFFGQGTRLTVV.

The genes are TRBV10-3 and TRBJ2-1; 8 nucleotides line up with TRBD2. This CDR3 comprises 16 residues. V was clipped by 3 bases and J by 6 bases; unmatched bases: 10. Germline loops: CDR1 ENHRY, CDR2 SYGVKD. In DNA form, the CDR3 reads TGTGCCATCAGTGACTCCGGGGGGGTCCCCGGCAATGAGCAGTTCTTC. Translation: CAISDSGGVPGNEQFF.

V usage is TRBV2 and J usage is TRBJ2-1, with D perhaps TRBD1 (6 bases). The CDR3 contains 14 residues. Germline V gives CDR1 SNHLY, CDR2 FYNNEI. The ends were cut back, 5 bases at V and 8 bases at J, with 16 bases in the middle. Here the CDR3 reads CASSFWTEGDEQFF. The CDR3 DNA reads TGTGCCAGCAGTTTTTGGACAGAGGGAGATGAGCAGTTCTTC.

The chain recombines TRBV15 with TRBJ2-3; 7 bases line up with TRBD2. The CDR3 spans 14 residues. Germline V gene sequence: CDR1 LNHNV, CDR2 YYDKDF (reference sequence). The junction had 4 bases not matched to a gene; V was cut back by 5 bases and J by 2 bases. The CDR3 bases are TGTGCCACCAGCCCGGGGGGTCCCACAGATACGCAGTATTTT. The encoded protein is CATSPGGPTDTQYF.

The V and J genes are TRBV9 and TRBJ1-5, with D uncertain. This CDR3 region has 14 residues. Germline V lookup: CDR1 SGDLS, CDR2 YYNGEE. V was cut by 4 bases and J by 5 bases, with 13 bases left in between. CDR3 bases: TGTGCCAGCAGCAAAGAGGGAGGGCATCAGCCCCAGCATTTT. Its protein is CASSKEGGHQPQHF.

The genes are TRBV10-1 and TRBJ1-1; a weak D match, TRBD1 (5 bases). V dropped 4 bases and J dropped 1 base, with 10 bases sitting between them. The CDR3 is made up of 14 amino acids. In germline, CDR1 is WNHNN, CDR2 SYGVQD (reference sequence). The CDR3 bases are TGCGCCAGCAGTGGTCCAGGGAAGAACACTGAAGCTTTCTTT. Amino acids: CASSGPGKNTEAFF.

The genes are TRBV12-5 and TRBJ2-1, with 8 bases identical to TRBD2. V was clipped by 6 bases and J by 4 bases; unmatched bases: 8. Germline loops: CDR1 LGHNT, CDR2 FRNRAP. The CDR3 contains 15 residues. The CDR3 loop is CASGRGTRGYNEQFF. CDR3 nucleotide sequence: TGTGCTAGTGGGAGGGGGACTAGGGGGTACAATGAGCAGTTCTTC. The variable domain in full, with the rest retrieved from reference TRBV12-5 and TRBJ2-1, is DARVTQTPRHKVTEMGQEVTMRCQPILGHNTVFWYRQTMMQGLELLAYFRNRAPLDDSGMPKDRFSAEMPDATLATLKIQPSEPRDSAVYFCASGRGTRGYNEQFFGPGTRLTVL.

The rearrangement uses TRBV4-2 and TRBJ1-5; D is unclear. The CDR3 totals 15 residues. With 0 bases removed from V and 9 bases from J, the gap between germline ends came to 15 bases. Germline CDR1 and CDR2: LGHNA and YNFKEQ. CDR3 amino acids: CASSQETNIRRPQHF. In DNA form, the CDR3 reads TGTGCCAGCAGCCAAGAAACCAACATCCGGAGGCCCCAGCATTTT.

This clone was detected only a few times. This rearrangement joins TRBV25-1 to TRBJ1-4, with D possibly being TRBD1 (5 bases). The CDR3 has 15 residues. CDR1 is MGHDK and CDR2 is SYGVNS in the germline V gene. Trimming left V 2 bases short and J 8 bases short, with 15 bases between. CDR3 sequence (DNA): TGTGCCAGCAGTGAACGCCGTATCAAGGGGGAAAAACTGTTTTTT. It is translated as CASSERRIKGEKLFF.

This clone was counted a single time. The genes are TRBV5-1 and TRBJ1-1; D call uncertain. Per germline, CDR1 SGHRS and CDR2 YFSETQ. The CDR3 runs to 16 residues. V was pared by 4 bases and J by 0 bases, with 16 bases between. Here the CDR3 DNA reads TGCGCCAGCAGCCCACGTACCAGTGACATGAACACTGAAGCTTTCTTT. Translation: CASSPRTSDMNTEAFF.

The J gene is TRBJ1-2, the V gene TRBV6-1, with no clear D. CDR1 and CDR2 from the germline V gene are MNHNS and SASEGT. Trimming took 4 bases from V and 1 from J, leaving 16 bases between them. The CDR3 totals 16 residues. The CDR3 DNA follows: TGTGCCAGCAGTGCCTATACGGGGATCGGTAACTATGGCTACACCTTC. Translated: CASSAYTGIGNYGYTF.

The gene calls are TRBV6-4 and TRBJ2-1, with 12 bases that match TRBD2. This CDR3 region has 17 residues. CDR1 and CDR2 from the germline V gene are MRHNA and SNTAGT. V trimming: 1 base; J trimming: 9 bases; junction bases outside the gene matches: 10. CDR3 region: CASSDFPSGGALSEQFF. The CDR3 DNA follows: TGTGCCAGCAGTGACTTCCCTAGCGGGGGGGCCTTGAGTGAGCAGTTCTTC.

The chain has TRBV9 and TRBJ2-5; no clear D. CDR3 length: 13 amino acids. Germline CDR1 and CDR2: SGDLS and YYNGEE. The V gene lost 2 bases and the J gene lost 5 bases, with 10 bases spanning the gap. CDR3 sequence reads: CASSVTGLETQYF. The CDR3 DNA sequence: TGTGCCAGCAGCGTCACGGGTCTGGAGACCCAGTACTTC.

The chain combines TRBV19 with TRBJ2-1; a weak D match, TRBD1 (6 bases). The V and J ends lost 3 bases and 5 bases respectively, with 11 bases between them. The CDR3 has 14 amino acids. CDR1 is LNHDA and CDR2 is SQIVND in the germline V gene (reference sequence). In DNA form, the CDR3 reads TGTGCCAGTAGTATCAGGGGAGTCGACAATGAGCAGTTCTTC. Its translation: CASSIRGVDNEQFF. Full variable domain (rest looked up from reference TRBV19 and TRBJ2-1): DGGITQSPKYLFRKEGQNVTLSCEQNLNHDAMYWYRQDPGQGLRLIYYSQIVNDFQKGDIAEGYSVSREKKESFPLTVTSAQKNPTAFYLCASSIRGVDNEQFFGPGTRLTVL.

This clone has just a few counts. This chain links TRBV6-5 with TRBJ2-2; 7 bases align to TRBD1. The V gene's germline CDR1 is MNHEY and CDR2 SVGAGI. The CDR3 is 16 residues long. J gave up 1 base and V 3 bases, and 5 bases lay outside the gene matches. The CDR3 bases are TGTGCCAGCAGTTATACAGGGGTTATGAACACCGGGGAGCTGTTTTTT. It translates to CASSYTGVMNTGELFF.

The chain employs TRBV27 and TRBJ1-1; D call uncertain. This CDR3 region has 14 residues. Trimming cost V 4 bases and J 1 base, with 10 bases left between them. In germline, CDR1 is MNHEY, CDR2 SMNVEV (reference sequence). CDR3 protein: CASSSGGRNTEAFF. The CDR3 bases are TGTGCCAGCAGTTCGGGTGGAAGGAACACTGAAGCTTTCTTT.

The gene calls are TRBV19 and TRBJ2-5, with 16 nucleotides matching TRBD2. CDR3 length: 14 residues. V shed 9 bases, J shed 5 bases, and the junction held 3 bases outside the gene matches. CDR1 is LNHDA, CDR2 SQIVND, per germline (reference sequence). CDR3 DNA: TGTGCCAGCGGGACTAGCGGGGGGGTCGAGACCCAGTACTTC. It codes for CASGTSGGVETQYF. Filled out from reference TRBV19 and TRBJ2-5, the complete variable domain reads DGGITQSPKYLFRKEGQNVTLSCEQNLNHDAMYWYRQDPGQGLRLIYYSQIVNDFQKGDIAEGYSVSREKKESFPLTVTSAQKNPTAFYLCASGTSGGVETQYFGPGTRLLVL.

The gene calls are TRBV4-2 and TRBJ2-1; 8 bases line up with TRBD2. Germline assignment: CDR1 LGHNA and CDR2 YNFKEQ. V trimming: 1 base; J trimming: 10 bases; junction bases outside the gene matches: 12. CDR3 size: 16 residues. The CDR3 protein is CASSQGGGWVNEEQFF. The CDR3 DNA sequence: TGTGCCAGCAGCCAAGGCGGGGGGTGGGTCAATGAAGAGCAGTTCTTC.

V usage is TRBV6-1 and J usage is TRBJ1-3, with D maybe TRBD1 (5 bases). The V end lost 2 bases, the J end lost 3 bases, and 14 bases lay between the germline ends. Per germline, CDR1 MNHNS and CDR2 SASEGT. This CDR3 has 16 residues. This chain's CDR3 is CASSENLGAVGNTIYF. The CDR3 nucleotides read TGTGCCAGCAGTGAAAATTTAGGGGCGGTTGGAAACACCATATATTTT.

The CDR3 bases are TGTGCCAGCACCCAGAGAGGGTTCGGCACCGGGGAGCTGTTTTTT. Protein product: CASTQRGFGTGELFF. This chain links TRBV2 with TRBJ2-2; D possibly corresponds to TRBD2 (5 bases). CDR3 size: 15 residues. Germline V lookup: CDR1 SNHLY, CDR2 FYNNEI. V shed 7 bases and J shed 4 bases, with 16 bases lying between them.

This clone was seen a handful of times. In DNA, the CDR3 is TGTGCCAGAAGTCGGGGACAGCAAGAGACCCAGTACTTC. This sequence encodes CARSRGQQETQYF. The chain links TRBV2 to TRBJ2-5; 7 bases fit TRBD1. CDR1 is SNHLY, CDR2 FYNNEI, per germline. This CDR3 region has 13 residues. The junction had 6 bases not matched to a gene; V was cut back by 9 bases and J by 2 bases.

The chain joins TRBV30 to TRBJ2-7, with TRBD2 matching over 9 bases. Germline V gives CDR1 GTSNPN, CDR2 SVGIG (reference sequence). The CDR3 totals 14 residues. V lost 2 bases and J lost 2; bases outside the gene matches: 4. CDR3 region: CAWSIGGGAYEQYF. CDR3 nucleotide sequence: TGTGCCTGGAGTATCGGCGGGGGGGCCTACGAGCAGTACTTC.

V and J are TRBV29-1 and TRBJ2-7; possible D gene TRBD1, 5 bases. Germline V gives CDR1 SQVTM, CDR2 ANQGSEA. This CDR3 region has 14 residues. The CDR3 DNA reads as TGCAGGTCCTGGGGCTGGCTTTTCCCATACGAGCAGTACTTC. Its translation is CRSWGWLFPYEQYF.

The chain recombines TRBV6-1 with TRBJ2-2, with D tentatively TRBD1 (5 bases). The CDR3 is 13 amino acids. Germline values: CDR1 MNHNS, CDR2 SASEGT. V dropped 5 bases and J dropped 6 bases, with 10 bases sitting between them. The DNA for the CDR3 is TGTGCCAGCAGTCCACTGACAGCCGGGGAGCTGTTTTTT. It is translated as CASSPLTAGELFF.